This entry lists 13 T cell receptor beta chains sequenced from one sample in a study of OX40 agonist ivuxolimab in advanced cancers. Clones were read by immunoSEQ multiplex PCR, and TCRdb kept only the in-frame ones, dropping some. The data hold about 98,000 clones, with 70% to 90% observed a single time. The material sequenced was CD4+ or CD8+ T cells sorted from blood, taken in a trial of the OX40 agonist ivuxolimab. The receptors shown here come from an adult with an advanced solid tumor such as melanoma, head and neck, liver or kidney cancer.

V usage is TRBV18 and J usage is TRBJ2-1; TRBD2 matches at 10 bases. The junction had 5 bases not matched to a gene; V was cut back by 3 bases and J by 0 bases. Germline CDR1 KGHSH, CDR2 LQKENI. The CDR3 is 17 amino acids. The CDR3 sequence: CASSPPSGRNSYNEQFF. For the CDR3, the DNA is TGTGCCAGCTCACCCCCTAGCGGGAGAAACTCCTACAATGAGCAGTTCTTC.

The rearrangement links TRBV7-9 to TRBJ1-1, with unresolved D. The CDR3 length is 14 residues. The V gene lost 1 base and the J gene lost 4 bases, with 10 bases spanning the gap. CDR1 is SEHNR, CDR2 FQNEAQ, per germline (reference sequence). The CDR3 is CASSLDQTITEAFF. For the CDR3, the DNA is TGTGCCAGCAGCTTAGACCAGACGATCACTGAAGCTTTCTTT.

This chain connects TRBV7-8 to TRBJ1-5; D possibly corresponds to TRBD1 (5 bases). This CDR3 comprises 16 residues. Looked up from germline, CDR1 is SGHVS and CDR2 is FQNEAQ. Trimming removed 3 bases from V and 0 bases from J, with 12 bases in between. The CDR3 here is CASSFEGAYSNQPQHF. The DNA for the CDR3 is TGTGCCAGCAGCTTCGAAGGGGCTTATAGCAATCAGCCCCAGCATTTT. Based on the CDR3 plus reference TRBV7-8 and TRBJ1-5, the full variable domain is GAGVSQSPRYKVAKRGQDVALRCDPISGHVSLFWYQQALGQGPEFLTYFQNEAQLDKSGLPSDRFFAERPEGSVSTLKIQRTQQEDSAVYLCASSFEGAYSNQPQHFGDGTRLSIL.

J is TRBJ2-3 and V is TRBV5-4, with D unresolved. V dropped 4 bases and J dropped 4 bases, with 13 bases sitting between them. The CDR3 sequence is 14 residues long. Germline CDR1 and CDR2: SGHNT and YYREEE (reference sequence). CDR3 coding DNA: TGTGCCAGCAGCCCGGGCGAAGGGCCAGATACGCAGTATTTT. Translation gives CASSPGEGPDTQYF. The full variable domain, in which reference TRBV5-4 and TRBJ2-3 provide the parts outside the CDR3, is ETGVTQSPTHLIKTRGQQVTLRCSSQSGHNTVSWYQQALGQGPQFIFQYYREEENGRGNFPPRFSGLQFPNYSSELNVNALELDDSALYLCASSPGEGPDTQYFGPGTRLTVL.

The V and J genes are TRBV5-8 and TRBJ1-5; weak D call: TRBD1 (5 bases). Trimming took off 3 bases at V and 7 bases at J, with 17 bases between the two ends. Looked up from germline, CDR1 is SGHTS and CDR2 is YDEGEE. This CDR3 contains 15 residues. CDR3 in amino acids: CASSSGLGEGQPQHF. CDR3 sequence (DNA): TGTGCCAGCAGCTCGGGACTGGGGGAAGGACAGCCCCAGCATTTT. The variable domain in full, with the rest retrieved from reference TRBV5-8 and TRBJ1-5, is EAGVTQSPTHLIKTRGQQATLRCSPISGHTSVYWYQQALGLGLQFLLWYDEGEERNRGNFPPRFSGRQFPNYSSELNVNALELEDSALYLCASSSGLGEGQPQHFGDGTRLSIL.

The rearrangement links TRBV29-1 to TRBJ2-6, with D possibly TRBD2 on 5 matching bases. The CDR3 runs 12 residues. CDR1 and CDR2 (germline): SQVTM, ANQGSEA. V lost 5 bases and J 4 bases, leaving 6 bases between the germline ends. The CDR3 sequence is CSVWEGANVLTF. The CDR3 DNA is TGCAGCGTTTGGGAGGGGGCCAACGTCCTGACTTTC.

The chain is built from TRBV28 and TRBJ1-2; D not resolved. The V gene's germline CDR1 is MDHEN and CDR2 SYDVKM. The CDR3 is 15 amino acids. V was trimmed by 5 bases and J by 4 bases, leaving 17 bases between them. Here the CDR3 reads CASSDYSSLSYGYTF. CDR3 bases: TGTGCCAGCAGTGACTACAGCTCCCTGAGCTATGGCTACACCTTC.

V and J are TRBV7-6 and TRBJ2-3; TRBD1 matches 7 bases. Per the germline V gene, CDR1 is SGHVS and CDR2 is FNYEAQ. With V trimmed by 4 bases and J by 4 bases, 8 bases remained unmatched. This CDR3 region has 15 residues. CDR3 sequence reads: CASSSEGGWADTQYF. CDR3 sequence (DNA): TGTGCCAGCAGCTCAGAAGGGGGCTGGGCAGATACGCAGTATTTT.

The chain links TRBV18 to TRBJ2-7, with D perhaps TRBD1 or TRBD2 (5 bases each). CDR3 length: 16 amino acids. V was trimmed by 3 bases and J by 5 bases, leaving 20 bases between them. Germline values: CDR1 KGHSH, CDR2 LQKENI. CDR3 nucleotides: TGTGCCAGCTCACCCCTCAGGGTAGGGCCGGAGGACGAGCAGTACTTC. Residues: CASSPLRVGPEDEQYF.

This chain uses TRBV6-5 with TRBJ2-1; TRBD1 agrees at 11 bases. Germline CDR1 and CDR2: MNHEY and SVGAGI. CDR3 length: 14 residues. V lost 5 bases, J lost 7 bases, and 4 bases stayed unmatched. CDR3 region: CASSRTGGWNEQFF. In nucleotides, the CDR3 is TGTGCCAGCAGTAGGACAGGGGGCTGGAATGAGCAGTTCTTC.

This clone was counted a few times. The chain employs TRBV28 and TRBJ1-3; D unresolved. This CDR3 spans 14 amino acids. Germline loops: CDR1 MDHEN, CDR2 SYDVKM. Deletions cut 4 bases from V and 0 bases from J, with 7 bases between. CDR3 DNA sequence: TGTGCCAGCAGTTCGGGTTTCTCTGGAAACACCATATATTTT. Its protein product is CASSSGFSGNTIYF.

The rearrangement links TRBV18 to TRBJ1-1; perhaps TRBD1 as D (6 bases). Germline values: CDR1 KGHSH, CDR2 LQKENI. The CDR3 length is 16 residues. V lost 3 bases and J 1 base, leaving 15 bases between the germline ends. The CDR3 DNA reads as TGTGCCAGCTCACCCCCTGGGACAAACTGGAACACTGAAGCTTTCTTT. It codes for CASSPPGTNWNTEAFF.

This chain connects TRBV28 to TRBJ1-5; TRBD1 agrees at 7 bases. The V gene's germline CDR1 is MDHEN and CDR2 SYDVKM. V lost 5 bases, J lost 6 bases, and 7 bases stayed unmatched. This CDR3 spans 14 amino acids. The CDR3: CASSPRGLGQPQHF. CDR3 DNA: TGTGCCAGCAGTCCTAGGGGGCTCGGTCAGCCCCAGCATTTT.